The 24 T cell receptor beta chains below come from one sample, sequenced in a study of identical twins. TCRdb called the 5' RACE reads again in MiXCR, with one record for every CDR3 protein. The table includes about 150,000 distinct CDR3 sequences, around 3.5% detected once. What was sequenced was memory T cells sorted from blood. These receptor sequences come from a man aged 18 to 35 in good health.

Ten or more counts support this clonotype. The V and J genes are TRBV24-1 and TRBJ2-3; no clear D. The CDR3 is 15 amino acids. The germline gives CDR1 KGHDR, CDR2 SFDVKD. The V gene lost 7 bases and the J gene lost 2 bases, with 15 bases spanning the gap. CDR3 bases: TGTGCCACCAGAGCGAGTCCCAGCCCCACAGATACGCAGTATTTT. This codes for CATRASPSPTDTQYF.

This clonotype has a count of ten or more. The chain uses TRBV20-1 and TRBJ2-3; D not resolved. The germline V gene encodes CDR1 DFQATT and CDR2 SNEGSKA (reference sequence). V lost 2 bases and J 2 bases, leaving 8 bases between the germline ends. This CDR3 spans 13 amino acids. For the CDR3, the DNA is TGCAGTGCTAGATCCGCGAACACAGATACGCAGTATTTT. Residues: CSARSANTDTQYF.

The rearrangement joins TRBV4-2 to TRBJ2-2, with D tentatively TRBD2 (6 bases). CDR3 length: 16 amino acids. Trimming shortened V by 4 bases and J by 8 bases, and 20 bases separated the two germline ends. CDR1 is LGHNA, CDR2 YNFKEQ, per germline. The chain's CDR3 is CASSLGRGQATGELFF. DNA for the CDR3: TGTGCCAGCAGCCTCGGGCGGGGCCAGGCTACGGGGGAGCTGTTTTTT.

In this sample, this clonotype turned up many times. The rearrangement joins TRBV2 to TRBJ2-7, with D possibly matching TRBD2 (6 bases). Germline CDR1 SNHLY, CDR2 FYNNEI. Trimming left V 3 bases short and J 1 base short, with 13 bases between. The CDR3 runs 15 residues. CDR3 DNA sequence: TGTGCCAGCAGTGAGGCGGGGCGCGGATCCTACGAGCAGTACGTC. It translates to CASSEAGRGSYEQYV.

This clonotype has a count of ten or more. J is TRBJ2-2 and V is TRBV5-1; D is undetermined. Trimming shortened V by 3 bases and J by 5 bases, and 11 bases separated the two germline ends. This CDR3 region has 14 residues. Germline assignment: CDR1 SGHRS and CDR2 YFSETQ. In DNA form, the CDR3 reads TGCGCCAGCAGCTGGGCTCAGCCAACCGGGGAGCTGTTTTTT. This sequence encodes CASSWAQPTGELFF.

About this clonotype itself: A much larger clone is a single base away; this may be a read error. V usage is TRBV5-8 and J usage is TRBJ2-6, with D perhaps TRBD1 (5 bases). This CDR3 is 17 amino acids long. The germline CDR1 and CDR2 sequences are SGHTS and YDEGEE. In DNA form, the CDR3 reads TGTGCCAGCAGCTTCGGGCAGGAGCCCTCTGGGGCCAACGTCCAGACTTTC. Protein sequence: CASSFGQEPSGANVQTF.

This clonotype came up many times. This CDR3 is CASRHLRNWKGNQPQHF. The CDR3 coding sequence is TGTGCCAGCCGACATTTACGTAACTGGAAAGGCAATCAGCCCCAGCATTTT. The rearrangement uses TRBV28 and TRBJ1-5; no clear D. Germline CDR1 reads MDHEN; CDR2 reads SYDVKM. V was clipped by 8 bases and J by 2 bases, with 22 bases between them. The CDR3 is 17 residues long.

This clonotype was seen a few times. The chain has TRBV18 and TRBJ2-6; D gene uncertain. Per the germline V gene, CDR1 is KGHSH and CDR2 is LQKENI. There are 17 residues in the CDR3. Trimming pared 3 bases from V and 0 bases from J, leaving 12 bases between. CDR3 sequence reads: CASSPSPVGSGANVLTF. As DNA, the CDR3 is TGTGCCAGCTCACCCTCCCCGGTGGGCTCTGGGGCCAACGTCCTGACTTTC.

This clonotype was detected ten times or more. V usage is TRBV11-2 and J usage is TRBJ1-1, with unresolved D. CDR3 size: 15 residues. Germline assignment: CDR1 SGHAT and CDR2 FQNNGV. Trimming removed 0 bases from V and 0 bases from J, with 8 bases in between. The CDR3 coding sequence is TGTGCCAGCAGCTTAGAACGGCAGATGAACACTGAAGCTTTCTTT. This sequence encodes CASSLERQMNTEAFF.

This clonotype was recorded many times. The rearrangement links TRBV12-3 or TRBV12-4 to TRBJ2-3; D perhaps matches TRBD2 (6 bases). This CDR3 is built from 16 residues. Trimming took off 4 bases at V and 5 bases at J, with 19 bases between the two ends. This chain's CDR3 is CASSSRGKALEDTQYF. In DNA, the CDR3 is TGTGCCAGCAGTTCCCGGGGGAAAGCCCTAGAAGATACGCAGTATTTT.

This clonotype was recorded many times. The chain has TRBV5-1 and TRBJ2-1, with 12 bases matching TRBD2. This CDR3 is built from 14 residues. V lost 7 bases to trimming and J lost 8 bases; unmatched junction nucleotides: 7. CDR1 is SGHRS and CDR2 is YFSETQ in the germline V gene. DNA for the CDR3: TGCGCCAGCTTACTAGCGGGAGGAGACCATGAGCAGTTCTTC. Its protein is CASLLAGGDHEQFF.

This clonotype was observed at least ten times. The chain couples TRBV3-1 to TRBJ1-2; 7 bases agree with TRBD1. This CDR3 contains 17 residues. The ends lost 2 bases at V and 4 bases at J; junction bases unmatched: 13. Germline V gives CDR1 LGHDT, CDR2 YNNKEL (reference sequence). The CDR3 loop reads CASSQKWDSKLIYGYTF. CDR3 in DNA: TGTGCCAGCAGCCAAAAATGGGACAGTAAGTTGATCTATGGCTACACCTTC. The full variable domain, its missing parts supplied by reference TRBV3-1 and TRBJ1-2, is DTAVSQTPKYLVTQMGNDKSIKCEQNLGHDTMYWYKQDSKKFLKIMFSYNNKELIINETVPNRFSPKSPDKAHLNLHINSLELGDSAVYFCASSQKWDSKLIYGYTFGSGTRLTVV.

V is TRBV20-1 and J is TRBJ2-1; 10 nucleotides agree with TRBD2. Losses at the gene ends were 3 bases for V and 6 bases for J; bases not matched to a gene: 2. The germline CDR1 and CDR2 sequences are DFQATT and SNEGSKA (reference sequence). The CDR3 runs 13 residues. The CDR3 region has the DNA TGCAGTGCTAGGAGCGGGAGGGCCAATGAGCAGTTCTTC. It yields the protein CSARSGRANEQFF.

This clonotype has at least ten counts. This chain joins TRBV11-2 and TRBJ2-5; no reliable D call. Germline V gives CDR1 SGHAT, CDR2 FQNNGV. Trimming removed 0 bases from V and 5 bases from J, with 13 bases in between. The CDR3 is 15 residues long. The CDR3 sequence: CASSLDRASGETQYF. Here the CDR3 DNA reads TGTGCCAGCAGCTTAGATCGTGCTAGTGGTGAGACCCAGTACTTC.

This clonotype was observed many times. The chain recombines TRBV5-6 with TRBJ2-5, with 7 bases matching TRBD2. The CDR3 consists of 15 residues. Per the germline V gene, CDR1 is SGHDT and CDR2 is YYEEEE. V lost 4 bases and J lost 3; bases outside the gene matches: 9. Written as DNA, the CDR3 is TGTGCCAGCAGCCCGTCTAGGCGGGGGAAAGAGACCCAGTACTTC. This sequence encodes CASSPSRRGKETQYF.

This clonotype has ten or more counts. The chain links TRBV6-1 to TRBJ2-7; 14 bases match TRBD2. The CDR3 is 17 amino acids. The V gene end was trimmed by 5 bases and the J gene end by 6 bases; junction bases not matched to a gene: 12. Germline CDR1 MNHNS, CDR2 SASEGT. The CDR3 here is CASSPPGLAGVLSEQYV. DNA of the CDR3: TGTGCCAGCAGTCCCCCGGGACTAGCGGGAGTTTTGAGCGAGCAGTACGTC.

This clonotype was detected ten times or more. This sequence joins TRBV7-2 and TRBJ2-1; 8 positions match TRBD2. The CDR3 has 15 amino acids. Germline trimming cut 5 bases from V and 10 bases from J; bases unmatched to any gene: 13. CDR1 SGHTA and CDR2 FQGNSA come from the germline V gene. The CDR3 sequence: CASSHSGTRPEEQFF. The CDR3 DNA sequence: TGTGCCAGCAGCCATTCCGGGACTAGGCCGGAGGAGCAGTTCTTC.

At least ten counts were recorded for this clonotype. CDR3 coding DNA: TGTGCCAGCAGCGCAGGGTTCGGGGAGCTGTTTTTT. It yields the protein CASSAGFGELFF. J is TRBJ2-2 and V is TRBV2, with D maybe TRBD1 (5 bases). Germline-derived CDR1 and CDR2 are SNHLY and FYNNEI. V lost 6 bases and J 7 bases, leaving 9 bases between the germline ends. This CDR3 is built from 12 residues. Variable domain in full (rest from reference TRBV2 and TRBJ2-2): EPEVTQTPSHQVTQMGQEVILRCVPISNHLYFYWYRQILGQKVEFLVSFYNNEISEKSEIFDDQFSVERPDGSNFTLKIRSTKLEDSAMYFCASSAGFGELFFGEGSRLTVL.

In its sample, this clonotype was seen many times. This chain joins TRBV5-1 and TRBJ1-2; TRBD1 might be the D (5 bases). Per germline, CDR1 SGHRS and CDR2 YFSETQ. The CDR3 length is 17 residues. The V and J ends lost 1 base and 8 bases respectively, with 24 bases between them. CDR3 sequence: CASSLRQGRLEQGGYTF. In DNA, the CDR3 is TGCGCCAGCAGCTTGAGGCAGGGAAGACTAGAACAAGGAGGCTACACCTTC.

This clonotype has at least ten counts. The gene calls are TRBV5-1 and TRBJ1-2; D unresolved. Trimming pared 5 bases from V and 6 bases from J, leaving 14 bases between. Per the germline V gene, CDR1 is SGHRS and CDR2 is YFSETQ. The CDR3 runs to 13 residues. CDR3 in amino acids: CASSLNSLDGYTF. CDR3 bases: TGCGCCAGCAGTTTGAATAGTTTGGATGGCTACACCTTC.

Regarding this clonotype: This may be a read error, as it is one base from a much larger clone. The chain links TRBV4-2 to TRBJ2-5; 9 bases fit TRBD2. The CDR3 sequence is 17 residues long. The germline gives CDR1 LGHNA, CDR2 YNFKEQ. V lost 0 bases, J lost 4 bases, and 9 bases stayed unmatched. The CDR3, as DNA: TGTGCCAGCAGCCAAGACGTTGGACTAGCGCGGAGAGAGACCCAGTACTTC. It yields the protein CASSQDVGLARRETQYF.

This clonotype was seen only a few times. The gene calls are TRBV2 and TRBJ2-3; no reliable D call. CDR3 length equals 12 residues. Trimming left V 8 bases short and J 0 bases short, with 6 bases between. Germline-derived CDR1 and CDR2 are SNHLY and FYNNEI. CDR3: CASLISTDTQYF. CDR3 sequence (DNA): TGTGCCAGCCTTATTAGCACAGATACGCAGTATTTT.

This clonotype was counted at least ten times. The V gene is TRBV6-1, the J gene TRBJ1-5, with 7 bases lining up with TRBD1. The V and J ends lost 4 bases and 0 bases, in that order; junction bases with no gene match: 6. The germline V gene encodes CDR1 MNHNS and CDR2 SASEGT. The CDR3 contains 16 residues. The CDR3 DNA reads TGTGCCAGCAGTGCCTGGACAGGCCGTAGCAATCAGCCCCAGCATTTT. Protein product: CASSAWTGRSNQPQHF.

This clonotype was observed at least ten times. The V call is TRBV12-3 or TRBV12-4, the J call TRBJ1-6; D uncertain. V shed 4 bases and J shed 1 base, with 11 bases lying between them. This CDR3 has 16 amino acids. CDR3 protein: CASSSKRSSYNSPLHF. CDR3 DNA sequence: TGTGCCAGCAGTTCAAAACGTAGTTCCTATAATTCACCCCTCCACTTT.